The 17 T cell receptor beta chains below come from one sample, sequenced in a study of blood T cell repertoires in COVID-19. Data came from immunoSEQ multiplex PCR; TCRdb stores just in-frame clones and leaves some out. The sample has more than 300,000 clones, more than 75% seen once. Sequencing was carried out using PBMCs or T cells enriched from blood (not recorded which). These receptors came from a young woman who had recovered from COVID-19.

This chain uses TRBV21-1 with TRBJ1-1. TRBV21-1 corresponds to a pseudogene. CDR3 length: 13 residues. The chain's CDR3 is CASSPGTNTEAFF. The DNA of the CDR3 is TGTGCCAGCAGCCCCGGGACTAACACTGAAGCTTTCTTT.

This chain connects TRBV9 to TRBJ2-7; TRBD1 agrees at 10 bases. The V gene's germline CDR1 is SGDLS and CDR2 YYNGEE. This CDR3 has 18 residues. The junction had 15 bases not matched to a gene; V was cut back by 0 bases and J by 6 bases. In DNA, the CDR3 is TGTGCCAGCAGCGTAGGCGTAGGTGGGGACAGGGGCCATGGCGAGCAGTACTTC. It encodes CASSVGVGGDRGHGEQYF.

This chain connects TRBV5-3 to TRBJ1-1; possible D gene TRBD1, 6 bases. TRBV5-3 is given ORF status, its function remaining uncertain. V lost 4 bases to trimming and J lost 0 bases, with 16 bases between them. The CDR3 length is 16 residues. CDR3 coding DNA: TGTGCCAGAAGCCCCATCAGGGGTGGGATGAACACTGAAGCTTTCTTT. It codes for CARSPIRGGMNTEAFF.

Note on this clone: Different DNA sequences within this sample yield the same CDR3. The CDR3 sequence is CASSLAGGPTEAFF. The CDR3 bases are TGCGCCAGCAGCTTGGCCGGGGGTCCGACTGAAGCTTTCTTT. This chain joins TRBV5-1 and TRBJ1-1; weak D call: TRBD1 (5 bases). This CDR3 spans 14 amino acids. Trimming shortened V by 0 bases and J by 5 bases, and 11 bases separated the two germline ends. Germline V gene lookup returns CDR1 SGHRS and CDR2 YFSETQ.

Concerning this clone: Distinct nucleotide sequences in the sample also encode this CDR3. The V and J genes are TRBV7-3 and TRBJ1-6, with a tentative D call TRBD1 (6 bases). From germline, CDR1 is SGHTA and CDR2 FQGTGA. V was cut by 0 bases and J by 3 bases, with 6 bases left in between. This CDR3 has 15 amino acids. CDR3 residues: CASSLTGGYNSPLHF. Here the CDR3 DNA reads TGTGCCAGCAGCTTAACAGGGGGCTATAATTCACCCCTCCACTTT.

The rearrangement joins TRBV9 to TRBJ2-1, with TRBD1 identical over 7 bases. Looked up from germline, CDR1 is SGDLS and CDR2 is YYNGEE. The V gene end was trimmed by 0 bases and the J gene end by 12 bases; junction bases not matched to a gene: 9. This CDR3 has 14 residues. CDR3 region: CASSVDVKGARQFF. The CDR3 bases are TGTGCCAGCAGCGTAGACGTAAAGGGGGCGCGGCAGTTCTTC.

The chain employs TRBV28 and TRBJ1-4; D unresolved. The CDR3 has 14 residues. In germline, CDR1 is MDHEN, CDR2 SYDVKM. V lost 3 bases and J lost 8, with 13 bases in between. CDR3 sequence (DNA): TGTGCCAGCAGTTTGGGAGGTATCGGAGAAAAACTGTTTTTT. Translating it yields CASSLGGIGEKLFF.

The V and J genes are TRBV7-3 and TRBJ2-2; D possibly corresponds to TRBD2 (6 bases). Between the trimmed V and J ends, which lost 5 bases and 6 bases, there was a span of 10 bases. Germline CDR1 and CDR2: SGHTA and FQGTGA. This CDR3 is 13 amino acids long. CDR3 sequence reads: CASSGSGSGELFF. CDR3 sequence (DNA): TGTGCCAGCAGCGGAAGCGGGTCCGGGGAGCTGTTTTTT.

This chain uses TRBV5-6 with TRBJ2-1, with TRBD1 matching over 8 bases. There are 11 residues in the CDR3. Trimming at V came to 4 bases and at J to 14 bases, leaving 5 bases not matched to a gene. Germline V lookup: CDR1 SGHDT, CDR2 YYEEEE. Here the CDR3 DNA reads TGTGCCAGCAGCGGACAGGGAGGAGAGTTCTTC. Protein sequence: CASSGQGGEFF.

The CDR3 reads CAWRGTGRGRDEQFF. The CDR3 DNA is TGTGCCTGGAGGGGTACCGGTCGGGGGAGGGATGAGCAGTTCTTC. The chain couples TRBV30 to TRBJ2-1, with 7 bases that match TRBD2. CDR1 is GTSNPN, CDR2 SVGIG, per germline (reference sequence). There are 15 residues in the CDR3. The V segment lost 3 bases and the J segment 8 bases; nucleotides outside the gene matches: 13.

This chain joins TRBV3-1 (or the pseudogene TRBV3-2) and TRBJ1-5; 8 positions match TRBD1. This CDR3 is 15 amino acids long. Trimming removed 2 bases from V and 7 bases from J; junction bases left unmatched: 7. Germline assignment: CDR1 LGHDT and CDR2 YNNKEL (reference sequence). The CDR3, as DNA: TGTGCCAGCAGCCAATCCCAGGGGGCCCGGCAGCCCCAGCATTTT. It specifies CASSQSQGARQPQHF.

The V and J genes are TRBV4-1 and TRBJ2-2; TRBD1 matches 9 bases. Trimming cost V 0 bases and J 4 bases; bases outside gene matches: 3. Looked up from germline, CDR1 is MGHRA and CDR2 is YSYEKL. The CDR3 is 16 amino acids. DNA of the CDR3: TGCGCCAGCAGCCAAGAATCGACAGGGGGCACCGGGGAGCTGTTTTTT. This translates into CASSQESTGGTGELFF.

The chain couples TRBV28 to TRBJ2-2, with 7 bases lining up with TRBD2. This CDR3 is 16 amino acids long. The J segment lost 4 bases and the V segment lost 5 bases, leaving 10 bases of the junction unmatched. Germline V gene sequence: CDR1 MDHEN, CDR2 SYDVKM. The CDR3 DNA is TGTGCCAGCAGTCCCCATGGGGAGGGCGGCACCGGGGAGCTGTTTTTT. This gives the protein CASSPHGEGGTGELFF. Full variable domain (missing parts from reference TRBV28 and TRBJ2-2): DVKVTQSSRYLVKRTGEKVFLECVQDMDHENMFWYRQDPGLGLRLIYFSYDVKMKEKGDIPEGYSVSREKKERFSLILESASTNQTSMYLCASSPHGEGGTGELFFGEGSRLTVL.

The CDR3 bases are TGCGCCAGCAGCTTCCTGGAGCTAGACGCCTACAATGAGCAGTTCTTC. Its protein product is CASSFLELDAYNEQFF. V is TRBV5-1 and J is TRBJ2-1, with D hard to call. The CDR3 sequence is 16 residues long. Trimming left V 2 bases short and J 2 bases short, with 14 bases between. Germline assignment: CDR1 SGHRS and CDR2 YFSETQ.

The chain recombines TRBV25-1 with TRBJ1-2, with a tentative D call TRBD1 (5 bases). The V end lost 1 base, the J end lost 6 bases, and 12 bases lay between the germline ends. Per germline, CDR1 MGHDK and CDR2 SYGVNS. The CDR3 consists of 14 residues. DNA of the CDR3: TGTGCCAGCAGTGAATCAACTCTACAGGATGGCTACACCTTC. It translates to CASSESTLQDGYTF.

This chain connects TRBV27 to TRBJ2-7; 7 nucleotides align to TRBD1. With 5 bases clipped from V and 2 bases from J, the junction kept 3 bases outside the gene matches. Germline V CDR1 and CDR2: MNHEY, SMNVEV (reference sequence). The CDR3 runs 13 residues. The CDR3 nucleotides are TGTGCCAGCAGTCCGACAGGGACCTACGAGCAGTACTTC. Residues: CASSPTGTYEQYF.

V usage is TRBV6-5 and J usage is TRBJ1-1; 9 bases match TRBD1. There are 15 residues in the CDR3. V trimming: 1 base; J trimming: 3 bases; junction bases outside the gene matches: 3. In germline, CDR1 is MNHEY, CDR2 SVGAGI. CDR3 nucleotide sequence: TGTGCCAGCAGTTACTTGGGGACAGGGCACACTGAAGCTTTCTTT. Amino acid sequence: CASSYLGTGHTEAFF.